This T cell receptor (beta chain) is from a study of shared clonotypes between healthy human individuals. Whole-study findings and limits: Clonotype sharing across donors was expected to vary with sequencing depth. Blood was the sole source, and tissue repertoires probably differ.

On this clone: Its target is unknown.

The CDR3 has 17 amino acids. CDR1 is SGHDT, CDR2 YYEEEE, per germline. Trimming took 6 bases from V and 0 from J, leaving 16 bases between them. The method was immunoSEQ multiplex PCR; TCRdb's version includes in-frame clones alone and lacks a portion of them. The sample carries 2 million to 2.5 million clones, about 92% recorded once. The sequenced sample was naive CD4+ T cells from PBMCs. The subset is: CD45RA+ positively selected. The source of this sequence is a man younger than 35 in good health. Some clones in this sample may be carry-over from other donors' samples. This chain links TRBV5-6 with TRBJ2-6; the D is unclear. CDR3 amino acids: CASNPLSASSGANVLTF. As DNA, the CDR3 is TGTGCCAGCAACCCATTATCGGCTAGCTCTGGGGCCAACGTCCTGACTTTC.